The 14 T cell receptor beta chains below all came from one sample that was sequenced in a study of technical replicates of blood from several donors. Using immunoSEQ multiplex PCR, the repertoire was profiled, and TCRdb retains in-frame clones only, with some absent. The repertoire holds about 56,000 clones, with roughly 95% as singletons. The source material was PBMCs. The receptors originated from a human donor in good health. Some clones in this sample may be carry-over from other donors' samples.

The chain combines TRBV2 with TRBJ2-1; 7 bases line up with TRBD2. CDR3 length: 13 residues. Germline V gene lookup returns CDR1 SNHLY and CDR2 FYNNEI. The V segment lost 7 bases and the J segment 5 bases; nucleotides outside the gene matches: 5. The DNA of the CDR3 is TGTGCCAGCAAGCGGGGCTTTAACAATGAGCAGTTCTTC. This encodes CASKRGFNNEQFF.

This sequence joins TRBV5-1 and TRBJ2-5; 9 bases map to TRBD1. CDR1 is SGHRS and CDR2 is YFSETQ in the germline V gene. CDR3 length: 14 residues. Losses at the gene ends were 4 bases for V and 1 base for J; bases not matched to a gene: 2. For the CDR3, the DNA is TGCGCCAGCAGCACAGGGGGCGGCCAAGAGACCCAGTACTTC. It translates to CASSTGGGQETQYF.

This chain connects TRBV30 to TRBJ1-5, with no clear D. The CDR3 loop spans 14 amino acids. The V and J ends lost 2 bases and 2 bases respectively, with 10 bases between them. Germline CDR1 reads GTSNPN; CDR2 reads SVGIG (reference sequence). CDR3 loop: CAWSRRGGNQPQHF. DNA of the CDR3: TGTGCCTGGAGTCGCCGCGGTGGCAATCAGCCCCAGCATTTT.

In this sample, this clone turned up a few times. The chain's CDR3 is CASSNPTGNNEQFF. The CDR3 DNA follows: TGTGCCAGCAGCAACCCGACAGGAAACAATGAGCAGTTCTTC. This chain links TRBV5-4 with TRBJ2-1; D may be TRBD1 (6 bases). Between the trimmed V and J ends, which lost 4 bases and 5 bases, there was a span of 13 bases. CDR3 length equals 14 residues. Germline V gene data show CDR1 as SGHNT and CDR2 as YYREEE (reference sequence). The whole variable domain, remainder taken from reference TRBV5-4 and TRBJ2-1, is ETGVTQSPTHLIKTRGQQVTLRCSSQSGHNTVSWYQQALGQGPQFIFQYYREEENGRGNFPPRFSGLQFPNYSSELNVNALELDDSALYLCASSNPTGNNEQFFGPGTRLTVL.

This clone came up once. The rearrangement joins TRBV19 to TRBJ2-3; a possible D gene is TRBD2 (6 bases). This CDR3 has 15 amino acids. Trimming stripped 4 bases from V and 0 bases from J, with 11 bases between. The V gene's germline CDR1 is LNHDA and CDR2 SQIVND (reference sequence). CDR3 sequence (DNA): TGTGCCAGTAGTACAATAGCGGCCAGCACAGATACGCAGTATTTT. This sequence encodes CASSTIAASTDTQYF.

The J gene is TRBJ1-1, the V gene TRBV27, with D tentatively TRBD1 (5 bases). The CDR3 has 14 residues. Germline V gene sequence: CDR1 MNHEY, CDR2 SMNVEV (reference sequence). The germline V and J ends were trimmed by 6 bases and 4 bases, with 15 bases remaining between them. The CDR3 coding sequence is TGTGCCAGCAGGCAGGGCAGGAAGAGCACTGAAGCTTTCTTT. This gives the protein CASRQGRKSTEAFF.

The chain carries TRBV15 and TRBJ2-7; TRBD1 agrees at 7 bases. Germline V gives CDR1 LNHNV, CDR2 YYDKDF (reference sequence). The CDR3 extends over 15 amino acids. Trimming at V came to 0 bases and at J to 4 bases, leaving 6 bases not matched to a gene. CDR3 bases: TGTGCCACCAGCAGAGACCAACAGGGGCGGTACGAGCAGTACTTC. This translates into CATSRDQQGRYEQYF.

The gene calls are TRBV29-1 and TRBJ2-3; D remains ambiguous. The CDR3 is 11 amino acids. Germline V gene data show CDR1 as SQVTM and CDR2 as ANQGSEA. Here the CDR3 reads CSSLRRDTQYF. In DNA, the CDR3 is TGCAGTTCACTGCGGAGAGATACGCAGTATTTT.

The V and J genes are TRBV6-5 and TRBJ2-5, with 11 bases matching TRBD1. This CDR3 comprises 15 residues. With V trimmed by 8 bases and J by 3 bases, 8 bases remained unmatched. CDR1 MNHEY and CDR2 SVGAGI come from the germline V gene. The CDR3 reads CASGQGAGAEETQYF. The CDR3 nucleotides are TGTGCCAGCGGACAGGGGGCGGGGGCGGAAGAGACCCAGTACTTC.

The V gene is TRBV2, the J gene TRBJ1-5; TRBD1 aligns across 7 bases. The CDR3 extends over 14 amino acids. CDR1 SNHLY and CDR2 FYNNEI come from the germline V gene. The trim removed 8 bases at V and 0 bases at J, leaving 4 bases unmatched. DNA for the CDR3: TGTGCCAGCGGGGACAGTAATAGCAATCAGCCCCAGCATTTT. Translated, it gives CASGDSNSNQPQHF.

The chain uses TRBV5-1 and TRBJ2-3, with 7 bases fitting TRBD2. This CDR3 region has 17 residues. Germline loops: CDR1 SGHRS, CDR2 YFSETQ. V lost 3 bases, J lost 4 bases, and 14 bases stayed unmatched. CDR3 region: CASSSGYLSGGADTQYF. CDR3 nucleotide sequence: TGCGCCAGCAGCTCTGGGTACTTATCGGGGGGAGCAGATACGCAGTATTTT.

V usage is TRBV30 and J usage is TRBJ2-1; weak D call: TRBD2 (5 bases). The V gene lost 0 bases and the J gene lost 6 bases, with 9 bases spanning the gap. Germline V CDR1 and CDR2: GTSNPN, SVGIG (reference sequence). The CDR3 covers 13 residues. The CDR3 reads CAWSVLEGNEQFF. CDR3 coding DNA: TGTGCCTGGAGTGTACTAGAGGGCAATGAGCAGTTCTTC.

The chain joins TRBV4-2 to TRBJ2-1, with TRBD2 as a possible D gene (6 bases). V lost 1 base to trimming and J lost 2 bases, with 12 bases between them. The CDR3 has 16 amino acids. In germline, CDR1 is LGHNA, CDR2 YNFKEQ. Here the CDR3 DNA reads TGTGCCAGCAGCCAAGCTTGGCGGGGTGCCTACAATGAGCAGTTCTTC. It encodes CASSQAWRGAYNEQFF.

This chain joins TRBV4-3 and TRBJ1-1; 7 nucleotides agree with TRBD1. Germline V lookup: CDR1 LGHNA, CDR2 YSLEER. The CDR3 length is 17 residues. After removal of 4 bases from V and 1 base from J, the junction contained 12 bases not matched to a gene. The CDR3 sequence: CASSPTGYGPWNTEAFF. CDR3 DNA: TGCGCCAGCAGCCCGACAGGGTACGGGCCATGGAACACTGAAGCTTTCTTT.